Below are 25 T cell receptor beta chains sequenced from a single sample in a study of T cell repertoires in cytomegalovirus infection. Their antigens remain unidentified. TCRdb passed the reads through MiXCR, listing each CDR3 protein once. The table lists roughly 78,000 distinct CDR3 sequences, roughly 37% of them singletons. Here the sequenced sample was CD8+ T cells from cultured PBMCs, taken from culture after CMV antigen stimulation. The receptors derive from a human donor in good health (CMV status not recorded). Some clones in this sample may be carry-over from other donors' samples.

The CDR3 reads CASSGTVSYEQYF. CDR3 DNA: TGTGCCAGCAGCGGGACGGTATCCTACGAGCAGTACTTC. This rearrangement joins TRBV7-2 to TRBJ2-7; D may match TRBD1 or TRBD2 (5 bases each). Per the germline V gene, CDR1 is SGHTA and CDR2 is FQGNSA. The ends were cut back, 5 bases at V and 1 base at J, with 9 bases in the middle. The CDR3 runs 13 residues.

This chain links TRBV24-1 with TRBJ2-2; the D gene could be TRBD1 or TRBD2 (5 bases each). CDR3 length: 14 amino acids. Germline CDR1 and CDR2: KGHDR and SFDVKD. Trimming pared 9 bases from V and 1 base from J, leaving 11 bases between. The CDR3 region has the DNA TGTGCCACCGCGAGGGGTCAGAACACCGGGGAGCTGTTTTTT. Amino acids: CATARGQNTGELFF.

The table lists this clonotype with a few counts. The genes are TRBV13 and TRBJ1-1, with no clear D. The CDR3 runs 14 residues. The ends were cut back, 3 bases at V and 1 base at J, with 9 bases in the middle. Germline lookup yields CDR1 PRHDT and CDR2 FYEKMQ (reference sequence). The chain's CDR3 is CASSLQTTNTEAFF. CDR3 nucleotide sequence: TGTGCCAGCAGCTTGCAGACGACGAACACTGAAGCTTTCTTT.

Many counts were recorded for this clonotype. Here the CDR3 reads CASSEQRGSTDTQYF. DNA of the CDR3: TGTGCCAGCAGTGAACAGCGGGGGAGCACAGATACGCAGTATTTT. The V and J genes are TRBV6-1 and TRBJ2-3; TRBD2 agrees at 8 bases. The CDR3 has 15 amino acids. Germline loops: CDR1 MNHNS, CDR2 SASEGT. V lost 2 bases, J lost 0 bases, and 1 base stayed unmatched.

This clonotype was detected only a few times. V is TRBV7-9 and J is TRBJ2-3; D remains unclear. Germline CDR1 and CDR2: SEHNR and FQNEAQ (reference sequence). CDR3 length: 14 amino acids. The germline V and J ends were trimmed by 3 bases and 2 bases, with 9 bases remaining between them. CDR3 amino acids: CASSLGGVTDTQYF. CDR3 sequence (DNA): TGTGCCAGCAGCTTGGGTGGGGTCACAGATACGCAGTATTTT. The variable domain in full, completed from reference TRBV7-9 and TRBJ2-3, reads DTGVSQNPRHKITKRGQNVTFRCDPISEHNRLYWYRQTLGQGPEFLTYFQNEAQLEKSRLLSDRFSAERPKGSFSTLEIQRTEQGDSAMYLCASSLGGVTDTQYFGPGTRLTVL.

V and J are TRBV12-3 or TRBV12-4 and TRBJ1-5; D not certain. The CDR3 totals 14 residues. V was shortened by 0 bases and J by 6 bases, with 9 bases between the two germline ends. DNA for the CDR3: TGTGCCAGCAGTTTAGCCCAGGAATCTCAGCCCCAGCATTTT. Amino acid sequence: CASSLAQESQPQHF.

This clonotype showed up just a few times. The chain carries TRBV4-2 and TRBJ1-1; the match to TRBD1 covers 8 bases. V lost 3 bases and J lost 5; bases outside the gene matches: 11. CDR1 and CDR2 (germline): LGHNA, YNFKEQ. CDR3 length: 16 amino acids. CDR3 in amino acids: CASSHPPSGGRTEAFF. Here the CDR3 DNA reads TGTGCCAGCAGCCATCCCCCGTCAGGGGGCAGGACTGAAGCTTTCTTT.

This clonotype occurred a few times. The chain joins TRBV7-8 to TRBJ1-2; 10 positions agree with TRBD1. V gave up 5 bases and J gave up 4 bases; unmatched junction bases: 4. The CDR3 loop spans 14 amino acids. CDR1 SGHVS and CDR2 FQNEAQ come from the germline V gene. CDR3 protein: CASSPGQGIYGYTF. The DNA of the CDR3 is TGTGCCAGCAGCCCGGGACAGGGGATCTATGGCTACACCTTC.

Many counts were recorded for this clonotype. This chain uses TRBV2 with TRBJ2-5; the D gene could be TRBD1 or TRBD2 (5 bases each). V was cut by 7 bases and J by 7 bases, with 13 bases left in between. The CDR3 length is 12 residues. Per the germline V gene, CDR1 is SNHLY and CDR2 is FYNNEI. DNA of the CDR3: TGTGCCAGCAAAGGGACGGTCGTGACCCAGTACTTC. Its protein product is CASKGTVVTQYF.

The chain employs TRBV12-3 or TRBV12-4 and TRBJ2-3; 8 bases fit TRBD2. The CDR3 loop spans 16 amino acids. The junction had 12 bases not matched to a gene; V was cut back by 8 bases and J by 2 bases. The CDR3 loop is CASRDAAGGDTDTQYF. The CDR3 DNA reads TGTGCCAGCCGCGATGCGGCGGGGGGCGACACAGATACGCAGTATTTT.

This clonotype was seen a handful of times. The V call is TRBV2, the J call TRBJ1-4; D remains ambiguous. The CDR3 totals 17 residues. The germline V and J ends were trimmed by 6 bases and 0 bases, with 17 bases remaining between them. Looked up from germline, CDR1 is SNHLY and CDR2 is FYNNEI. In nucleotides, the CDR3 is TGTGCCAGCAGAAGTGAGTCGGGTCCCGCAACTAATGAAAAACTGTTTTTT. It yields the protein CASRSESGPATNEKLFF.

This clonotype turned up a few times. The CDR3 spells CASSLADTGELFF. The CDR3 coding sequence is TGTGCCAGCAGCTTAGCAGACACCGGGGAGCTGTTTTTT. The gene calls are TRBV7-6 and TRBJ2-2; D remains ambiguous. Deletions cut 0 bases from V and 3 bases from J, with 2 bases between. Germline V gene sequence: CDR1 SGHVS, CDR2 FNYEAQ. The CDR3 sequence is 13 residues long.

This clonotype was recorded a few times. CDR3 loop: CASSPGAGAMWAFF. In DNA, the CDR3 is TGTGCCAGCAGCCCCGGGGCAGGGGCGATGTGGGCTTTCTTT. The chain is built from TRBV7-9 and TRBJ1-1, with TRBD1 as a possible D gene (6 bases). Germline CDR1 is SEHNR and CDR2 is FQNEAQ (reference sequence). Trimming stripped 5 bases from V and 11 bases from J, with 21 bases between. The CDR3 is made up of 14 amino acids.

This clonotype was observed a few times. CDR3 sequence (DNA): TGTGCCAGCAGCACGAGGGCCCCCTACGAGCAGTACTTC. This codes for CASSTRAPYEQYF. The V gene is TRBV7-4, the J gene TRBJ2-7, with D possibly matching TRBD2 (5 bases). The CDR3 loop spans 13 amino acids. Germline CDR1 SGHVT, CDR2 SQSDAQ. V was shortened by 5 bases and J by 2 bases, with 10 bases between the two germline ends.

The chain has TRBV27 and TRBJ2-1; 10 bases line up with TRBD1. The CDR3 runs 15 residues. V was pared by 7 bases and J by 8 bases, with 11 bases of the junction left unmatched. Germline V CDR1 and CDR2: MNHEY, SMNVEV (reference sequence). Here the CDR3 reads CASTRPGQGRDEQFF. The CDR3 coding sequence is TGTGCCAGCACCCGCCCGGGACAGGGGAGGGATGAGCAGTTCTTC.

This clonotype has a handful of counts. V and J are TRBV4-3 and TRBJ2-1, with TRBD2 matching 9 bases. Germline CDR1 LGHNA, CDR2 YSLEER. This CDR3 has 18 residues. The junction had 13 bases not matched to a gene; V was cut back by 0 bases and J by 7 bases. The CDR3 nucleotides are TGCGCCAGCAGCCAAGATTTATTGGGCGGGGGGGCCTTGAATGAGCAGTTCTTC. It yields the protein CASSQDLLGGGALNEQFF.

This clonotype appeared a few times. This chain links TRBV6-5 with TRBJ2-1, with 14 bases lining up with TRBD2. Germline V gene data show CDR1 as MNHEY and CDR2 as SVGAGI. The CDR3 contains 16 residues. The junction had 9 bases not matched to a gene; V was cut back by 4 bases and J by 10 bases. CDR3 nucleotides: TGTGCCAGCAGTTGGATGACTAGCGGGGGGGGAAGGGAGCAGTTCTTC. Amino acids: CASSWMTSGGGREQFF.

In this sample, this clonotype turned up many times. The chain employs TRBV7-2 and TRBJ2-1, with 7 bases lining up with TRBD2. Germline lookup yields CDR1 SGHTA and CDR2 FQGNSA. The CDR3 has 15 residues. V trimming: 5 bases; J trimming: 3 bases; junction bases outside the gene matches: 7. The CDR3 is CASSPERGGYNEQFF. The CDR3 coding sequence is TGTGCCAGCAGCCCAGAGCGGGGTGGCTACAATGAGCAGTTCTTC.

V gene TRBV27 combines with J gene TRBJ2-6, with 11 bases identical to TRBD1. Germline values: CDR1 MNHEY, CDR2 SMNVEV (reference sequence). Trimming took 8 bases from V and 4 from J; bases not matched to a gene: 10. This CDR3 is 17 amino acids long. This CDR3 is CASSPDRGRSGANVLTF. The CDR3 DNA is TGTGCCAGCTCGCCGGACAGGGGGCGGTCGGGGGCCAACGTCCTGACTTTC. Full variable domain (remainder filled in from reference TRBV27 and TRBJ2-6): EAQVTQNPRYLITVTGKKLTVTCSQNMNHEYMSWYRQDPGLGLRQIYYSMNVEVTDKGDVPEGYKVSRKEKRNFPLILESPSPNQTSLYFCASSPDRGRSGANVLTFGAGSRLTVL.

This clonotype was found a few times. The chain uses TRBV11-2 and TRBJ2-1, with D possibly being TRBD1 (6 bases). The CDR3 has 13 amino acids. CDR1 is SGHAT and CDR2 is FQNNGV in the germline V gene. Trimming took 4 bases from V and 8 from J, leaving 12 bases between them. Here the CDR3 DNA reads TGTGCCAGCAGCTACACAGGGTTGGATGAGCAGTTCTTC. Translation: CASSYTGLDEQFF.

The chain joins TRBV2 to TRBJ2-5; D is unclear. CDR1 and CDR2 (germline): SNHLY, FYNNEI. V lost 3 bases and J 5 bases, leaving 16 bases between the germline ends. This CDR3 has 15 residues. The CDR3 protein is CASSDPPRPGETQYF. As DNA, the CDR3 is TGTGCCAGCAGTGATCCTCCACGACCCGGGGAGACCCAGTACTTC.

The rearrangement joins TRBV7-9 to TRBJ1-6, with 7 nucleotides matching TRBD1. The J segment lost 6 bases and the V segment lost 5 bases, leaving 4 bases of the junction unmatched. Germline V gene sequence: CDR1 SEHNR, CDR2 FQNEAQ (reference sequence). This CDR3 is built from 14 residues. The CDR3 DNA is TGTGCCAGCAGCCCCTGGGACAGTAATTCACCCCTCCACTTT. Its translation: CASSPWDSNSPLHF.

The chain combines TRBV7-9 with TRBJ2-7; TRBD2 matches 7 bases. Trimming took 5 bases from V and 0 from J; bases not matched to a gene: 7. CDR3 length: 15 amino acids. The germline V gene encodes CDR1 SEHNR and CDR2 FQNEAQ (reference sequence). This CDR3 reads CASSGSSGSSYEQYF. The CDR3 DNA follows: TGTGCCAGCAGCGGGTCTAGCGGATCCTCCTACGAGCAGTACTTC. The variable domain in full, completed from reference TRBV7-9 and TRBJ2-7, reads DTGVSQNPRHKITKRGQNVTFRCDPISEHNRLYWYRQTLGQGPEFLTYFQNEAQLEKSRLLSDRFSAERPKGSFSTLEIQRTEQGDSAMYLCASSGSSGSSYEQYFGPGTRLTVT.

The chain uses TRBV28 and TRBJ2-7, with D maybe TRBD1 (6 bases). The germline V gene encodes CDR1 MDHEN and CDR2 SYDVKM. The CDR3 contains 15 residues. Trimming stripped 1 base from V and 0 bases from J, with 10 bases between. Here the CDR3 reads CASSLSRDNSYEQYF. Written as DNA, the CDR3 is TGTGCCAGCAGTTTATCCAGGGACAACTCCTACGAGCAGTACTTC. Variable domain in full (rest from reference TRBV28 and TRBJ2-7): DVKVTQSSRYLVKRTGEKVFLECVQDMDHENMFWYRQDPGLGLRLIYFSYDVKMKEKGDIPEGYSVSREKKERFSLILESASTNQTSMYLCASSLSRDNSYEQYFGPGTRLTVT.

V and J are TRBV9 and TRBJ1-3, with a weak D call TRBD1 (5 bases). The germline V and J ends were trimmed by 2 bases and 1 base, with 10 bases remaining between them. The CDR3 covers 15 residues. Germline-derived CDR1 and CDR2 are SGDLS and YYNGEE. The DNA for the CDR3 is TGTGCCAGCAGCGTGGAGGGACTTTCTGGAAACACCATATATTTT. This translates into CASSVEGLSGNTIYF.